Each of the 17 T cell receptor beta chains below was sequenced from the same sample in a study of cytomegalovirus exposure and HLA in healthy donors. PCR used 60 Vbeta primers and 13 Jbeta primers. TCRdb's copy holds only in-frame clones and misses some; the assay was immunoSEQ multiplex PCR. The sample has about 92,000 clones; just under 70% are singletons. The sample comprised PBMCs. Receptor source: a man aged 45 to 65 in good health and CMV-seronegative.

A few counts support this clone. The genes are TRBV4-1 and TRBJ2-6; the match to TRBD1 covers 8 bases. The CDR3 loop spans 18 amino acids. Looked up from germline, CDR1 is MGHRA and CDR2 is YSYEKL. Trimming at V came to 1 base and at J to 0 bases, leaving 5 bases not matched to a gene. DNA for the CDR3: TGCGCCAGCAGCCAAGGAGACAGGGGATTCTCTGGGGCCAACGTCCTGACTTTC. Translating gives CASSQGDRGFSGANVLTF.

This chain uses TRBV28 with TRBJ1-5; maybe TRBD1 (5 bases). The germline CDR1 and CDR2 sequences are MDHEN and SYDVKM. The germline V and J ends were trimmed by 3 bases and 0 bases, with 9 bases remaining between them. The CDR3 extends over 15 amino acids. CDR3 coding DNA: TGTGCCAGCAGTTTCGGGGGATATAGCAATCAGCCCCAGCATTTT. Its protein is CASSFGGYSNQPQHF. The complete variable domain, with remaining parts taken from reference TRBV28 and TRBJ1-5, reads DVKVTQSSRYLVKRTGEKVFLECVQDMDHENMFWYRQDPGLGLRLIYFSYDVKMKEKGDIPEGYSVSREKKERFSLILESASTNQTSMYLCASSFGGYSNQPQHFGDGTRLSIL.

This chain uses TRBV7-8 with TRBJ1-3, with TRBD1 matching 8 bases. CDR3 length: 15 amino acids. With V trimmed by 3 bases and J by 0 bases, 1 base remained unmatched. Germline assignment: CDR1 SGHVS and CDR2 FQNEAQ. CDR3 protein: CASSFRGHSGNTIYF. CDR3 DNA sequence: TGTGCCAGCAGCTTCAGGGGGCACTCTGGAAACACCATATATTTT.

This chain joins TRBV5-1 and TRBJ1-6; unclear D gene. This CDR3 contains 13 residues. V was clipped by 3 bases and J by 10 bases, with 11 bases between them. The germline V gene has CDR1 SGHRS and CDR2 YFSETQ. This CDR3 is CASSSEDQSPLHF. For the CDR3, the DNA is TGCGCCAGCAGCTCCGAAGATCAGTCACCCCTCCACTTT.

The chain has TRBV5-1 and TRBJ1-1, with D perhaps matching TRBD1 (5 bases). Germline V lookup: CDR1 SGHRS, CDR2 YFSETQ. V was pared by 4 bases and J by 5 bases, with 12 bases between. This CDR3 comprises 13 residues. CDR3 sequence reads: CASSATVSTEAFF. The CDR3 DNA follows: TGCGCCAGCAGCGCGACAGTCTCGACTGAAGCTTTCTTT.

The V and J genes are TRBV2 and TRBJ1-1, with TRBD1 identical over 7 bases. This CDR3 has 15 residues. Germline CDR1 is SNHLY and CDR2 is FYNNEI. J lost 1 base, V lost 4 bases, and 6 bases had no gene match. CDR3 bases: TGTGCCAGCAGTGCTAGGCCAGGGGGGAACACTGAAGCTTTCTTT. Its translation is CASSARPGGNTEAFF.

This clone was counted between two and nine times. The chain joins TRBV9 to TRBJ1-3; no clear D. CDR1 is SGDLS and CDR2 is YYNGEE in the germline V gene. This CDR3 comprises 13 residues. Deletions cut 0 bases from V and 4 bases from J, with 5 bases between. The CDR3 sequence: CASSVDRGNTIYF. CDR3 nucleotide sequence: TGTGCCAGCAGCGTAGATCGGGGAAACACCATATATTTT.

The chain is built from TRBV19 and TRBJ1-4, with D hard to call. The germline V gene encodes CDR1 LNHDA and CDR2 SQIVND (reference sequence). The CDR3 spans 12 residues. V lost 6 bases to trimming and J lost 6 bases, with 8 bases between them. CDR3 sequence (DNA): TGTGCCAGTAGGCAGGAGGATGAAAAACTGTTTTTT. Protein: CASRQEDEKLFF. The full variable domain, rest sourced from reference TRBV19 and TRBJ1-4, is DGGITQSPKYLFRKEGQNVTLSCEQNLNHDAMYWYRQDPGQGLRLIYYSQIVNDFQKGDIAEGYSVSREKKESFPLTVTSAQKNPTAFYLCASRQEDEKLFFGSGTQLSVL.

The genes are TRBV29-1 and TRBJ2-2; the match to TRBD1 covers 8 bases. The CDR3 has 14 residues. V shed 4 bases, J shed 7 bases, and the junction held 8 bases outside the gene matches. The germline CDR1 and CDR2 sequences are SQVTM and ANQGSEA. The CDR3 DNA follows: TGCAGCGTTGCTCGGCAGGGGGCCATCGGGGAGCTGTTTTTT. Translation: CSVARQGAIGELFF.

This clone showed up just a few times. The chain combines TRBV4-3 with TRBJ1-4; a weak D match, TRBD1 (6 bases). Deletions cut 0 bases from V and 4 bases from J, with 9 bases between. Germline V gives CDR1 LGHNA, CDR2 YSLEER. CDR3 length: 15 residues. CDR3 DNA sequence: TGCGCCAGCAGCCAAGAGGGACACATTAATGAAAAACTGTTTTTT. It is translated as CASSQEGHINEKLFF.

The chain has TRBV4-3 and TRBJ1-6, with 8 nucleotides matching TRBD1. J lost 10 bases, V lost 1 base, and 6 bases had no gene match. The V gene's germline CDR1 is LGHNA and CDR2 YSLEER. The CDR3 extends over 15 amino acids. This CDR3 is CASSQVATGESPLHF. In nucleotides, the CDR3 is TGCGCCAGCAGCCAAGTGGCGACAGGGGAGTCACCCCTCCACTTT.

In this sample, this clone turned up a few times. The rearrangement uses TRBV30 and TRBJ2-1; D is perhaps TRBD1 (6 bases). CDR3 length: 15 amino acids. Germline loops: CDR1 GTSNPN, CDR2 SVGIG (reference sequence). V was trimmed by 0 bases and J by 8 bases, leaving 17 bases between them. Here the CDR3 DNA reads TGTGCCTGGAGTGTACCCGGGACATTCGGGGATGAGCAGTTCTTC. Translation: CAWSVPGTFGDEQFF.

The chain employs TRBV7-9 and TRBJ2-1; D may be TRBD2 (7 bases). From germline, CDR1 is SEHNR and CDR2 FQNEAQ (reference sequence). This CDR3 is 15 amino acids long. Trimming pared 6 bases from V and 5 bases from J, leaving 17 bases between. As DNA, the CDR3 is TGTGCCAGCAGTCGAACGCCGGGGGGCGACAATGAGCAGTTCTTC. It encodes CASSRTPGGDNEQFF.

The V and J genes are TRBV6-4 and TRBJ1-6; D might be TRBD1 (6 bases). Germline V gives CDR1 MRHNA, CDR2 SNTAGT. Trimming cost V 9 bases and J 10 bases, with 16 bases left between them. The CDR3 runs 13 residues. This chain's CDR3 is CASSGEEGSPLHF. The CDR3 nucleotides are TGTGCCAGTTCAGGGGAAGAGGGATCACCCCTCCACTTT.

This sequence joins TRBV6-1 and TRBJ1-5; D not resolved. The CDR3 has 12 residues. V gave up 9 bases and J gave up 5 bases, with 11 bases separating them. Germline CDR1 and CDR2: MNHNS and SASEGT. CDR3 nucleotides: TGTGCCAGTCAATACTCGGATCAGCCCCAGCATTTT. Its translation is CASQYSDQPQHF.

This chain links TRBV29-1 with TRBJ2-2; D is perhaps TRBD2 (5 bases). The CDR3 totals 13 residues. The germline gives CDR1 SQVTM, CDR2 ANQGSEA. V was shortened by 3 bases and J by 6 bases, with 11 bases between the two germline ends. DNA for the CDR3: TGCAGCGTTGAGCATAGCGTATCCGGGGAGCTGTTTTTT. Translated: CSVEHSVSGELFF.

DNA for the CDR3: TGTGCCTGGAGTAATCCACGGAGGAACTATGGCTACACCTTC. As protein: CAWSNPRRNYGYTF. This rearrangement joins TRBV30 to TRBJ1-2; D gene ambiguous. Germline assignment: CDR1 GTSNPN and CDR2 SVGIG (reference sequence). The CDR3 length is 14 residues. V lost 2 bases and J 2 bases, leaving 12 bases between the germline ends.